The rows below give T cell receptor beta chains drawn from one sample of a study of blood T cell repertoires in COVID-19. TCRdb's table, derived via immunoSEQ multiplex PCR, lists solely in-frame clones and lacks some. The sample records roughly 200,000 clones, about four fifths being singletons. Sequencing was carried out using PBMCs or T cells enriched from blood (not recorded which). Receptors were obtained from a woman in her forties or fifties who had been exposed to COVID-19. The CDR3 runs from the conserved cysteine through the conserved F or W. D genes are given only for firm matches.

V: TRBV28; J: TRBJ1-6; D: TRBD1; DNA: TGTGCCAGCAGTTTCCGGACAGGATCCTTACCCCTCCACTTT; CDR3: CASSFRTGSLPLHF
V: TRBV6-4; J: TRBJ1-1; D: TRBD1; DNA: TGTGCCAGCAGTGACTCAACAGGGGCGACTGAAGCTTTCTTT; CDR3: CASSDSTGATEAFF
V: TRBV29-1; J: TRBJ2-6; D: TRBD1; DNA: TGCAGCGTTGAAACAGGGGGGACTGGGGCCAACGTCCTGACTTTC; CDR3: CSVETGGTGANVLTF
V: TRBV12-3/TRBV12-4; J: TRBJ1-1; D: TRBD1; DNA: TGTGCCAGCAGCCGACAGGGGGACACTGAAGCTTTCTTT; CDR3: CASSRQGDTEAFF
V: TRBV7-9; J: TRBJ1-2; D: NA; DNA: TGTGCCAGCAGCTCGACTGAGTATGGCTACACCTTC; CDR3: CASSSTEYGYTF
V: TRBV24-1; J: TRBJ2-1; D: TRBD1; DNA: TGTGCCACCAGTGGGCCTTCTACAGGGGATGAGCAGTTCTTC; CDR3: CATSGPSTGDEQFF
V: TRBV7-3; J: TRBJ1-6; D: NA; DNA: TGTGCCAGCAGCTTATCACTGCATAATTCACCCCTCCACTTT; CDR3: CASSLSLHNSPLHF
V: TRBV10-1; J: TRBJ2-3; D: TRBD2; DNA: TGCGCCAGCAGTGAGTCGACTAGCGGAGCCACAGATACGCAGTATTTT; CDR3: CASSESTSGATDTQYF
V: TRBV9; J: TRBJ1-4; D: NA; DNA: TGTGCCAGCAGCGTCTCGGCAGGGGTAGGTGAAAAACTGTTTTTT; CDR3: CASSVSAGVGEKLFF
V: TRBV6-5; J: TRBJ1-6; D: NA; DNA: TGTGCCAGCAGACCCCCCGGACAGTCCAATTCACCCCTCCACTTT; CDR3: CASRPPGQSNSPLHF
V: TRBV5-1; J: TRBJ1-6; D: TRBD1; DNA: TGCGCCAGCAGCTTGAGTACAGGGGGAAGAAATTCACCCCTCCACTTT; CDR3: CASSLSTGGRNSPLHF
V: TRBV19; J: TRBJ1-6; D: NA; DNA: TGTGCCAGTAGTACCTCCCAACAGGTTTCACCCCTCCACTTT; CDR3: CASSTSQQVSPLHF
V: TRBV12-3/TRBV12-4; J: TRBJ1-1; D: NA; DNA: TGTGCCAGCAGTACCCGGGGAGACACTGAAGCTTTCTTT; CDR3: CASSTRGDTEAFF